Each of the 19 T cell receptor beta chains below was sequenced from the same sample in a study of cytomegalovirus exposure and HLA in healthy donors. PCR used 60 Vbeta primers and 13 Jbeta primers. The assay was immunoSEQ multiplex PCR, and TCRdb's table has in-frame clones only and misses some. Here the sample spans over 100,000 clones, around 79% being singletons. The sequencing sample was made of PBMCs. Receptors originate from a man aged 55-75 years in good health and CMV-seropositive.

The chain links TRBV6-6 to TRBJ1-4; 8 bases fit TRBD1. Unmatched junction bases numbered 8, after V lost 2 bases and J lost 15 bases. Germline V gene data show CDR1 as MNHNY and CDR2 as SVGAGI (reference sequence). The CDR3 is 13 residues long. This CDR3 is CASSYTRQGLVFF. The CDR3 bases are TGTGCCAGCAGTTACACCAGACAGGGGCTGGTGTTTTTT.

The chain has TRBV2 and TRBJ2-3, with 9 bases fitting TRBD2. CDR3 length equals 16 residues. CDR1 is SNHLY and CDR2 is FYNNEI in the germline V gene. The ends lost 3 bases at V and 7 bases at J; junction bases unmatched: 11. The CDR3 loop reads CASSEGAGGTSYTQYF. In DNA, the CDR3 is TGTGCCAGCAGTGAGGGCGCGGGGGGGACCTCGTATACGCAGTATTTT.

This sequence joins TRBV2 and TRBJ1-2; the match to TRBD1 covers 7 bases. Unmatched junction bases numbered 9, after V lost 4 bases and J lost 4 bases. Germline CDR1 reads SNHLY; CDR2 reads FYNNEI. The CDR3 consists of 15 residues. CDR3: CASSVLGQAIYGYTF. DNA for the CDR3: TGTGCCAGCAGTGTCCTAGGACAGGCTATCTATGGCTACACCTTC.

This rearrangement joins TRBV29-1 to TRBJ2-3; tentative D call: TRBD1 (5 bases). The CDR3 is 15 residues long. Germline CDR1 and CDR2: SQVTM and ANQGSEA. Between the trimmed V and J ends, which lost 3 bases and 5 bases, there was a span of 18 bases. CDR3 residues: CSVDQSGSGGDTQYF. The CDR3 DNA is TGCAGCGTTGACCAATCAGGGTCCGGTGGAGATACGCAGTATTTT.

This chain connects TRBV6-5 to TRBJ1-1, with no clear D. V lost 6 bases to trimming and J lost 4 bases, with 6 bases between them. The V gene's germline CDR1 is MNHEY and CDR2 SVGAGI. This CDR3 region has 11 residues. The CDR3: CASRPGTEAFF. The CDR3 DNA reads TGTGCCAGCAGGCCGGGCACTGAAGCTTTCTTT.

The chain uses TRBV5-4 and TRBJ2-1, with TRBD2 matching 14 bases. From germline, CDR1 is SGHNT and CDR2 YYREEE (reference sequence). V shed 1 base and J 5 bases; nucleotides not matched to a gene: 2. There are 16 residues in the CDR3. The CDR3 region is CASSLPGLAGDNEQFF. CDR3 nucleotide sequence: TGTGCCAGCAGCTTGCCGGGACTAGCGGGAGACAATGAGCAGTTCTTC.

The V and J genes are TRBV30 and TRBJ1-6, with D possibly TRBD1 on 6 matching bases. This CDR3 region has 14 residues. Between the trimmed V and J ends, which lost 4 bases and 5 bases, there was a span of 12 bases. Per the germline V gene, CDR1 is GTSNPN and CDR2 is SVGIG (reference sequence). The CDR3 spells CAWKDRPNNSPLHF. CDR3 sequence (DNA): TGTGCCTGGAAGGACAGACCAAATAATTCACCCCTCCACTTT.

The chain links TRBV5-1 to TRBJ2-2; D uncertain. CDR1 is SGHRS and CDR2 is YFSETQ in the germline V gene. The CDR3 consists of 13 residues. Trimming left V 6 bases short and J 8 bases short, with 14 bases between. CDR3 region: CASKAGSPGELFF. CDR3 nucleotides: TGCGCCAGCAAGGCAGGCTCCCCGGGGGAGCTGTTTTTT.

The chain links TRBV4-1 to TRBJ2-7; 9 bases align to TRBD1. V shed 0 bases, J shed 2 bases, and the junction held 5 bases outside the gene matches. The CDR3 has 16 residues. Germline-derived CDR1 and CDR2 are MGHRA and YSYEKL. CDR3 in amino acids: CASSQDTGGAPYEQYF. For the CDR3, the DNA is TGCGCCAGCAGCCAAGATACAGGGGGCGCGCCCTACGAGCAGTACTTC.

To note about this clone: Different DNA sequences within this sample yield the same CDR3. The chain uses TRBV2 and TRBJ1-5; D perhaps matches TRBD1 (5 bases). The germline V gene encodes CDR1 SNHLY and CDR2 FYNNEI. The CDR3 loop spans 14 amino acids. Deletions cut 4 bases from V and 4 bases from J, with 11 bases between. The CDR3 is CASSGTGGNQPQHF. CDR3 coding DNA: TGTGCCAGCAGTGGCACAGGTGGGAATCAGCCCCAGCATTTT. Looking up the rest from reference TRBV2 and TRBJ1-5 gives the full variable domain: EPEVTQTPSHQVTQMGQEVILRCVPISNHLYFYWYRQILGQKVEFLVSFYNNEISEKSEIFDDQFSVERPDGSNFTLKIRSTKLEDSAMYFCASSGTGGNQPQHFGDGTRLSIL.

The V call is TRBV25-1, the J call TRBJ1-4; 8 bases are a match to TRBD1. J gave up 2 bases and V 6 bases, and 8 bases lay outside the gene matches. The CDR3 contains 16 residues. Germline CDR1 MGHDK, CDR2 SYGVNS. For the CDR3, the DNA is TGTGCCAGCAGGCGCTCAGGGGGCGGGACTAATGAAAAACTGTTTTTT. Its translation: CASRRSGGGTNEKLFF.

The chain couples TRBV6-5 to TRBJ2-5; 11 bases align to TRBD1. J gave up 7 bases and V 6 bases, and 7 bases lay outside the gene matches. The germline gives CDR1 MNHEY, CDR2 SVGAGI. The CDR3 totals 14 residues. The CDR3 sequence: CASRGGQGVRTQYF. The DNA of the CDR3 is TGTGCCAGCAGGGGGGGACAGGGGGTGAGGACCCAGTACTTC.

There are a few counts of this clone. The rearrangement uses TRBV7-2 and TRBJ2-1, with D maybe TRBD2 (6 bases). Looked up from germline, CDR1 is SGHTA and CDR2 is FQGNSA. Trimming cost V 2 bases and J 10 bases, with 15 bases left between them. The CDR3 length is 14 residues. The CDR3 reads CASSLSATGVEQFF. CDR3 bases: TGTGCCAGCAGCTTATCCGCCACGGGAGTGGAGCAGTTCTTC.

The genes are TRBV5-4 and TRBJ1-1; D not resolved. The CDR3 has 13 residues. Germline CDR1 SGHNT, CDR2 YYREEE (reference sequence). Trimming removed 0 bases at V and 4 bases at J, with 7 bases between. The CDR3, as DNA: TGTGCCAGCAGCTTGGTTTCAGGCACTGAAGCTTTCTTT. Protein product: CASSLVSGTEAFF.

The rearrangement links TRBV11-3 to TRBJ2-1; tentative D call: TRBD1 (5 bases). The germline gives CDR1 SGHNT, CDR2 YENEEA. Trimming cost V 6 bases and J 0 bases, with 12 bases left between them. This CDR3 contains 15 residues. The CDR3 DNA sequence: TGTGCCAGCAGTCACCGCAGGGTCTCCTACAATGAGCAGTTCTTC. Amino acids: CASSHRRVSYNEQFF.

The V call is TRBV5-1, the J call TRBJ1-1; 8 nucleotides line up with TRBD1. Germline V gene lookup returns CDR1 SGHRS and CDR2 YFSETQ. The CDR3 length is 15 residues. The V segment lost 3 bases and the J segment 5 bases; nucleotides outside the gene matches: 9. CDR3 sequence: CASSSILDRATEAFF. CDR3 sequence (DNA): TGCGCCAGCAGCTCTATTCTGGACAGGGCAACTGAAGCTTTCTTT.

The chain joins TRBV23-1 to TRBJ2-7, with D maybe TRBD2 (5 bases). TRBV23-1 is given ORF status, its function remaining uncertain. The CDR3 loop spans 16 amino acids. Between the trimmed V and J ends, which lost 2 bases and 1 base, there was a span of 15 bases. The CDR3 DNA is TGCGCCAGCAGTCAAGAACTTCGGGGTCGGTCCTACGAGCAGTACTTC. Protein product: CASSQELRGRSYEQYF.

In its sample, this clone was seen once. This chain joins TRBV12-5 and TRBJ1-2, with a possible D match to TRBD1 (5 bases). CDR1 and CDR2 from the germline V gene are LGHNT and FRNRAP. The CDR3 consists of 16 residues. V was clipped by 0 bases and J by 1 base, with 12 bases between them. CDR3 sequence (DNA): TGTGCTAGTGGTTTGGTACGAGCAGGGCTTAACTATGGCTACACCTTC. It encodes CASGLVRAGLNYGYTF.

V is TRBV19 and J is TRBJ1-5; D unclear. Germline V lookup: CDR1 LNHDA, CDR2 SQIVND (reference sequence). V was cut by 10 bases and J by 0 bases, with 13 bases left in between. This CDR3 region has 14 residues. The CDR3 sequence: CATRAGYSNQPQHF. In DNA, the CDR3 is TGTGCCACCCGGGCGGGGTATAGCAATCAGCCCCAGCATTTT.